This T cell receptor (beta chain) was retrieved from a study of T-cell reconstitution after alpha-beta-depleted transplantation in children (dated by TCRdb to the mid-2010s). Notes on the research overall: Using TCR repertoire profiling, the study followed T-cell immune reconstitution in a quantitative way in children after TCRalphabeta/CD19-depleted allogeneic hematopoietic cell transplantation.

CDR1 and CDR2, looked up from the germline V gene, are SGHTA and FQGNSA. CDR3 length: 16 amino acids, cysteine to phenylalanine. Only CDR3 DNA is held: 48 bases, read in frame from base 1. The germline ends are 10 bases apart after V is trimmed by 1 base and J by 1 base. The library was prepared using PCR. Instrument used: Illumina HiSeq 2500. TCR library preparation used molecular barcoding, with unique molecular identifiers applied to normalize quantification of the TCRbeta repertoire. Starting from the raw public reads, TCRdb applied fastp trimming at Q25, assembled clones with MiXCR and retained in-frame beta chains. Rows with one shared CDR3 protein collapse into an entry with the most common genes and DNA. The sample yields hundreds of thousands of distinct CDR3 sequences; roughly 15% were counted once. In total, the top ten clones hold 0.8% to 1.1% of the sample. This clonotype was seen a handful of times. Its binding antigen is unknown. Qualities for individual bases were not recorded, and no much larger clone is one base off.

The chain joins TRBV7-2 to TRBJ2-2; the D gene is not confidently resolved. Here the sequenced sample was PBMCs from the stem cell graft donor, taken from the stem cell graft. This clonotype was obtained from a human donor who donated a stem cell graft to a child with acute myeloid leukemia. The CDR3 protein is CASSLGLLGNTGELFF. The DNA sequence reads TGTGCCAGCAGCTTAGGACTCCTAGGGAACACCGGGGAGCTGTTTTTT.